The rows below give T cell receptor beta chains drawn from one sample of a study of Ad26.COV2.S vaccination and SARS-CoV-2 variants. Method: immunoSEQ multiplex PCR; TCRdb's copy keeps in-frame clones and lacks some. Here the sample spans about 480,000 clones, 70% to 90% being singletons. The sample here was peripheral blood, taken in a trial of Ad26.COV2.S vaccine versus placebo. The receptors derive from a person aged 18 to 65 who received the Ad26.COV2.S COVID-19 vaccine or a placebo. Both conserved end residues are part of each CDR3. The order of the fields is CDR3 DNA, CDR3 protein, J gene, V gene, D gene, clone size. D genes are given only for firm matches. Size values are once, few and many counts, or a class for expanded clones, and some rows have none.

DNA: TGCGCCAGCAGCCCGGTCCCGGGACCTACAAGCTCCTACAATGAGCAGTTCTTC
CDR3: CASSPVPGPTSSYNEQFF
J: TRBJ2-1
V: TRBV4-1
D: -
size: -

DNA: TGCAGCGTGAAAAGGGGGGCTCTTGAGCAGTTCTTC
CDR3: CSVKRGALEQFF
J: TRBJ2-1
V: TRBV29-1
D: -
size: -

DNA: TGTGCCAGCAGGATGAAGGGGACTAGCGGGTCCTACGAGCAGTACTTC
CDR3: CASRMKGTSGSYEQYF
J: TRBJ2-7
V: TRBV27
D: TRBD2
size: -

DNA: TGTGCCAGCAGTGATAGGCAGGGCCTCAATCAGCCCCAGCATTTT
CDR3: CASSDRQGLNQPQHF
J: TRBJ1-5
V: TRBV6-1
D: -
size: -

DNA: TGTGCCCCTATCATGGGGGGACCGGGGGGAAACACCATATATTTT
CDR3: CAPIMGGPGGNTIYF
J: TRBJ1-3
V: TRBV19
D: -
size: -

DNA: TGTGCCAGCAGCCCACCCGCGCTGAAGGGGACCCAGTACTTC
CDR3: CASSPPALKGTQYF
J: TRBJ2-5
V: TRBV5-6
D: -
size: -

DNA: TGCAGCGTTGCCCTGACAGGGGGAGGTAATGAAAAACTGTTTTTT
CDR3: CSVALTGGGNEKLFF
J: TRBJ1-4
V: TRBV29-1
D: TRBD1
size: -

DNA: TGTGCCAGCAGCCAAGATTGGGTTACCGGGACTAGCGGGAGTTCCTACGAGCAGTACTTC
CDR3: CASSQDWVTGTSGSSYEQYF
J: TRBJ2-7
V: TRBV4-2
D: TRBD2
size: once

DNA: TGTGCCAGTAGTATAGTGCCGGGTAGCTCCTACAATGAGCAGTTCTTC
CDR3: CASSIVPGSSYNEQFF
J: TRBJ2-1
V: TRBV19
D: -
size: -

DNA: TGTGCCAGTAGTATCGGGCAGGGGGGCGAGCAGTACTTC
CDR3: CASSIGQGGEQYF
J: TRBJ2-7
V: TRBV19
D: -
size: -

DNA: TGTGCCAGCAGCGTAGGGCCCGAGGGCAGGGATGGCTACACCTTC
CDR3: CASSVGPEGRDGYTF
J: TRBJ1-2
V: TRBV9
D: -
size: -

DNA: TGCGCCAGCAGCTCCCTTCTCTGGTCTAGCGGGAGCGCGAACACCGGGGAGCTGTTTTTT
CDR3: CASSSLLWSSGSANTGELFF
J: TRBJ2-2
V: TRBV5-1
D: TRBD2
size: -

DNA: TGTGCCAGCAGCCCCAGGTTGCGCAACACTGAAGCTTTCTTT
CDR3: CASSPRLRNTEAFF
J: TRBJ1-1
V: TRBV7-2
D: -
size: -

DNA: TGTGCCAGCAGTTTACTAGCGCCAGATACGCAGTATTTT
CDR3: CASSLLAPDTQYF
J: TRBJ2-3
V: TRBV28
D: -
size: few

DNA: TGTGCCAGCAGTTCTTGGGACGTCGCCGGGGAGCTGTTTTTT
CDR3: CASSSWDVAGELFF
J: TRBJ2-2
V: TRBV27
D: -
size: -

DNA: TGTGCCAGCAGCTTGACGGCGTTCGATGGCAATCAGCCCCAGCATTTT
CDR3: CASSLTAFDGNQPQHF
J: TRBJ1-5
V: TRBV5-6
D: -
size: -

DNA: TGTGCCTGGAGACCAATCGGACAGAGAACGAACACTGAAGCTTTCTTT
CDR3: CAWRPIGQRTNTEAFF
J: TRBJ1-1
V: TRBV30
D: -
size: -

DNA: TGTGCCAGCAGTCCGACAGCCAAAGGCTACGAGCAGTACTTC
CDR3: CASSPTAKGYEQYF
J: TRBJ2-7
V: TRBV7-6
D: -
size: -

DNA: TGTGCCAGCAGGACCGGGACTAGCGAGAACCCACGGACCCAGTACTTC
CDR3: CASRTGTSENPRTQYF
J: TRBJ2-5
V: TRBV7-3
D: TRBD2
size: once

DNA: TGTGCCAGTAGTCTGGTCGCGCCGGTCTCCGGGGAGCTGTTTTTT
CDR3: CASSLVAPVSGELFF
J: TRBJ2-2
V: TRBV19
D: -
size: once

DNA: TGTGCCTTGGCGAGGGTTGACTATGGCTACACCTTC
CDR3: CALARVDYGYTF
J: TRBJ1-2
V: TRBV30
D: -
size: -

DNA: TGTGCCAGCACGCCCGGAGGAGAAATGAACACTGAAGCTTTCTTT
CDR3: CASTPGGEMNTEAFF
J: TRBJ1-1
V: TRBV9
D: -
size: -

DNA: TGTGCCACCGGAGACAGGAACTATGGCTACACCTTC
CDR3: CATGDRNYGYTF
J: TRBJ1-2
V: TRBV24-1
D: -
size: once

DNA: TGTGCCAGTAGTATCGATGGCGGGTTTGGTAATTCACCCCTCCACTTT
CDR3: CASSIDGGFGNSPLHF
J: TRBJ1-6
V: TRBV19
D: -
size: -